This T cell receptor beta chain was retrieved from a study of neurological immune-mediated disorders. The cDNA was generated by 5'RACE with 10-nucleotide random UMIs. TCRdb recomputed calls from the 5' RACE reads with MiXCR, one row per CDR3 protein. Here the sample spans 35,000 to 45,000 distinct CDR3 sequences, roughly 7.3% being singletons. Germline-derived CDR1 and CDR2 are SGHRS and YFSETQ. The CDR3 consists of 10 residues. The unsorted libraries were generated from a total of 2 million PBMCs, which had been stored in RNAlater at -80 C. This clonotype was picked up many times. Compared with germline, one end of the junction differs, possibly owing to a read error.

This clonotype was obtained from a woman between 35 and 50 years old in good health. The chain recombines TRBV5-1 with TRBJ2-7; D remains ambiguous. Source material: PBMCs. Here the CDR3 DNA reads TGCGCCAGCAACTTGGCCGAGCAGTACTTC. It specifies CASNLAEQYF. The full variable domain, completed using reference TRBV5-1 and TRBJ2-7, is KAGVTQTPRYLIKTRGQQVTLSCSPISGHRSVSWYQQTPGQGLQFLFEYFSETQRNKGNFPGRFSGRQFSNSRSEMNVSTLELGDSALYLCASNLAEQYFGPGTRLTVT.